This TCR beta chain was sequenced in a study of shared clonotypes between healthy human individuals. Study-level findings and limits: The diversity represented, both genetic and in exposure history, was limited by few donors.

The CDR3 loop spans 11 amino acids. CDR1 DFQATT and CDR2 SNEGSKA come from the germline V gene (reference sequence). Deletions cut 6 bases from V and 5 bases from J, with 11 bases between. With respect to this clone: Its specificity is unknown.

Terminally differentiated effector memory CD45RA+ cells were excluded by CCR7 positive selection of CD45RO-negative cells. Only Caucasian adults living in Nashville, Tennessee made up the donor group. The protocol was immunoSEQ multiplex PCR, while the TCRdb copy is restricted to in-frame clones and leaves out a portion. The sample comprises around 600,000 clones, roughly 95% of which are singletons, and approximately 0.11% rests with the top ten. This TCR was recovered from a young woman in good health. Material: naive CD8+ T cells sorted from blood. This chain links TRBV20-1 with TRBJ2-7; D gene unclear. In DNA, the CDR3 is TGCAGTGCGGCTAGACGGGACGAGCAGTACTTC. This codes for CSAARRDEQYF.